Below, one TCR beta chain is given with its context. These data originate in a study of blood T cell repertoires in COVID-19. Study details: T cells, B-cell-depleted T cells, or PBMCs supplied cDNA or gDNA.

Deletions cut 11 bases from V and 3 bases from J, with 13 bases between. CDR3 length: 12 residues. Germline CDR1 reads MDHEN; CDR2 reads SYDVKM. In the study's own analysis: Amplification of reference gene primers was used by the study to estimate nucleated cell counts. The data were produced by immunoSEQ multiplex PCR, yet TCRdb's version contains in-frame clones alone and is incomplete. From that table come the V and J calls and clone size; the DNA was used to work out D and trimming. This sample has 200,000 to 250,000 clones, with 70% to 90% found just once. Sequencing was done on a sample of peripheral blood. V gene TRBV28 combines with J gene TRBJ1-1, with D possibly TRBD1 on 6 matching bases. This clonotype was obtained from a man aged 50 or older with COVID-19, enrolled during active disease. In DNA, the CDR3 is TGTGCCGGAAGGGGGTCCCACACTGAAGCTTTCTTT. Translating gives CAGRGSHTEAFF.